This TCR beta chain was sequenced for a study of blood T cell repertoires in COVID-19. Study-wide background: Whether acute or convalescent, the COVID-19 samples came from the United States, Italy and Spain. From T cells, B-cell-depleted T cells, or PBMCs came the material, which was cDNA or gDNA.

In the authors' workflow: Amplifying reference gene primers gave estimates of nucleated cell counts. The assay was immunoSEQ multiplex PCR, and TCRdb's table has in-frame clones only and misses some. That table is the source of V, J and clone size, and D and trimming were worked out from the DNA. The profile shows about 140,000 clones, approximately 88% of them singletons. V gave up 2 bases and J gave up 5 bases; unmatched junction bases: 5. The CDR3 extends over 15 amino acids. Germline V gives CDR1 SGHRS, CDR2 YFSETQ. The TCR was taken from a man aged 60-69 years with active or convalescent COVID-19. The chain has TRBV5-1 and TRBJ2-3, with 10 bases identical to TRBD2. The sample was peripheral blood. CDR3 nucleotides: TGCGCCAGCAGCTTCGCTAGCGGGAGCGGAGATACGCAGTATTTT. It encodes CASSFASGSGDTQYF.